The next 14 T cell receptor beta chains were all read from a single sample in a study of OX40 agonist ivuxolimab in advanced cancers. Libraries were prepared by immunoSEQ multiplex PCR; TCRdb keeps only in-frame clonotypes and omits some of them. The sample records over 95,000 clones, roughly 80% being singletons. The sample here was CD4+ or CD8+ T cells sorted from blood, taken in a trial of the OX40 agonist ivuxolimab. The receptor source for this set is an adult with an advanced solid tumor such as melanoma, head and neck, liver or kidney cancer.

In this sample, this clone turned up once. This sequence joins TRBV2 and TRBJ1-5; tentative D call: TRBD1 (5 bases). There are 13 residues in the CDR3. The V end lost 4 bases, the J end lost 6 bases, and 10 bases lay between the germline ends. Germline CDR1 and CDR2: SNHLY and FYNNEI. The DNA of the CDR3 is TGTGCCAGCAGTGGGGACCGACTTCAGCCCCAGCATTTT. This sequence encodes CASSGDRLQPQHF.

The CDR3: CASSQGMRGEGSYNEQFF. Written as DNA, the CDR3 is TGTGCCAGCAGCCAAGGGATGAGGGGGGAGGGATCCTACAATGAGCAGTTCTTC. The V call is TRBV14, the J call TRBJ2-1; D is possibly TRBD2 (7 bases). Trimming removed 1 base from V and 1 base from J, with 17 bases in between. The V gene's germline CDR1 is SGHDN and CDR2 FVKESK. CDR3 length equals 18 residues.

J is TRBJ1-1 and V is TRBV10-3; 10 bases agree with TRBD1. Germline CDR1 and CDR2: ENHRY and SYGVKD. Germline trimming cut 2 bases from V and 6 bases from J; bases unmatched to any gene: 3. There are 14 residues in the CDR3. CDR3 amino acids: CAISEGTGEAEAFF. The CDR3 nucleotides read TGTGCCATCAGTGAGGGGACAGGGGAGGCTGAAGCTTTCTTT.

The V gene is TRBV27, the J gene TRBJ2-3; 8 bases are shared with TRBD2. Germline values: CDR1 MNHEY, CDR2 SMNVEV (reference sequence). The CDR3 consists of 14 residues. J gave up 6 bases and V 5 bases, and 7 bases lay outside the gene matches. The CDR3 bases are TGTGCCAGCAGTGGAGGACTAGCATACGATACGCAGTATTTT. This codes for CASSGGLAYDTQYF.

This clone has just a few counts. The chain is built from TRBV4-3 and TRBJ1-2, with a possible D match to TRBD1 (6 bases). Germline CDR1 and CDR2: LGHNA and YSLEER. This CDR3 has 15 amino acids. The ends were cut back, 1 base at V and 4 bases at J, with 13 bases in the middle. CDR3 in amino acids: CASSQVTGTGYGYTF. CDR3 DNA sequence: TGCGCCAGCAGCCAAGTAACAGGGACGGGCTATGGCTACACCTTC.

The rearrangement joins TRBV5-4 to TRBJ2-7; 8 bases align to TRBD1. CDR1 is SGHNT, CDR2 YYREEE, per germline (reference sequence). This CDR3 contains 13 residues. The V and J ends lost 3 bases and 9 bases, in that order; junction bases with no gene match: 8. The CDR3 DNA sequence: TGTGCCAGCAGCTCCGGACAGGGTGTGGCGCAGTACTTC. This codes for CASSSGQGVAQYF.

This chain connects TRBV4-1 to TRBJ2-3; tentative D call: TRBD2 (7 bases). This CDR3 comprises 17 residues. With 4 bases removed from V and 1 base from J, the gap between germline ends came to 18 bases. Germline V gene sequence: CDR1 MGHRA, CDR2 YSYEKL. CDR3 sequence: CASSRNQGGGRTDTQYF. In nucleotides, the CDR3 is TGCGCCAGCAGCCGAAATCAAGGGGGGGGACGCACAGATACGCAGTATTTT.

The V call is TRBV29-1, the J call TRBJ2-3; D is undetermined. The CDR3 sequence is 11 residues long. In germline, CDR1 is SQVTM, CDR2 ANQGSEA. Between the trimmed V and J ends, which lost 8 bases and 1 base, there was a span of 7 bases. CDR3 in DNA: TGCAGCTTTAGGGGCACAGATACGCAGTATTTT. This sequence encodes CSFRGTDTQYF.

This clone was found a few times. The chain has TRBV2 and TRBJ1-1; TRBD1 aligns across 9 bases. V lost 4 bases, J lost 3 bases, and 3 bases stayed unmatched. The CDR3 consists of 14 residues. Per the germline V gene, CDR1 is SNHLY and CDR2 is FYNNEI. As DNA, the CDR3 is TGTGCCAGCAGTGGGACAGGGGCCTACACTGAAGCTTTCTTT. Translated, it gives CASSGTGAYTEAFF. The full variable domain, its missing parts supplied by reference TRBV2 and TRBJ1-1, is EPEVTQTPSHQVTQMGQEVILRCVPISNHLYFYWYRQILGQKVEFLVSFYNNEISEKSEIFDDQFSVERPDGSNFTLKIRSTKLEDSAMYFCASSGTGAYTEAFFGQGTRLTVV.

V and J are TRBV5-6 and TRBJ2-2, with D perhaps given as TRBD1 or TRBD2 (5 bases each). Trimming took 4 bases from V and 1 from J, leaving 8 bases between them. Germline CDR1 SGHDT, CDR2 YYEEEE. This CDR3 is 14 amino acids long. CDR3 protein: CASSRGRNTGELFF. As DNA, the CDR3 is TGTGCCAGCAGCCGGGGACGGAACACCGGGGAGCTGTTTTTT.

The rearrangement links TRBV19 to TRBJ2-1; no clear D. Germline V gene sequence: CDR1 LNHDA, CDR2 SQIVND (reference sequence). The CDR3 runs 14 residues. Trimming shortened V by 8 bases and J by 4 bases, and 15 bases separated the two germline ends. CDR3 DNA: TGTGCCAGTGGATTAAGCCCGCGGTACAATGAGCAGTTCTTC. Protein sequence: CASGLSPRYNEQFF.

This chain connects TRBV6-5 to TRBJ2-7; the match to TRBD2 covers 11 bases. The CDR3 is 15 residues long. V was clipped by 6 bases and J by 2 bases; unmatched bases: 6. Germline loops: CDR1 MNHEY, CDR2 SVGAGI. CDR3 residues: CASSPRTSGPYEQYF. DNA for the CDR3: TGTGCCAGCAGCCCTAGGACTAGCGGGCCCTACGAGCAGTACTTC.

This sequence joins TRBV9 and TRBJ2-1; 13 positions match TRBD2. The junction had 3 bases not matched to a gene; V was cut back by 0 bases and J by 15 bases. This CDR3 spans 13 amino acids. Germline CDR1 is SGDLS and CDR2 is YYNGEE. The DNA of the CDR3 is TGTGCCAGCAGCGTAGGACTAGCGGGAGGTGGGTTCTTC. Translating it yields CASSVGLAGGGFF.

The genes are TRBV7-2 and TRBJ1-2; D ambiguous. Germline values: CDR1 SGHTA, CDR2 FQGNSA. The length of the CDR3 is 14 residues. Trimming took off 3 bases at V and 6 bases at J, with 14 bases between the two ends. In nucleotides, the CDR3 is TGTGCCAGCAGCTTTCAACGTCGGGGAAATGGCTACACCTTC. Translating it yields CASSFQRRGNGYTF.